The 24 T cell receptor beta chains below come from one sample, sequenced in a study of blood T cell repertoires in COVID-19. The assay was immunoSEQ multiplex PCR, and TCRdb's table has in-frame clones only and misses some. Here the sample spans about 250,000 clones, around 83% being singletons. The sample consisted of peripheral blood. These receptors were taken from a man of 80 years or more with acute or convalescent COVID-19.

The chain has TRBV5-1 and TRBJ2-1; tentative D call: TRBD1 (7 bases). The germline gives CDR1 SGHRS, CDR2 YFSETQ. This CDR3 has 16 amino acids. V was shortened by 5 bases and J by 4 bases, with 19 bases between the two germline ends. CDR3 sequence reads: CASRPGEGAPYNEQFF. The CDR3 nucleotides are TGCGCCAGCAGACCGGGAGAGGGGGCGCCATACAATGAGCAGTTCTTC.

The V call is TRBV11-2, the J call TRBJ2-7; TRBD1 might be the D (6 bases). Germline V lookup: CDR1 SGHAT, CDR2 FQNNGV. This CDR3 has 15 residues. Trimming shortened V by 2 bases and J by 1 base, and 12 bases separated the two germline ends. The CDR3 region is CASSLTEGGSYEQYF. CDR3 bases: TGTGCCAGCAGCTTAACCGAAGGGGGTTCCTACGAGCAGTACTTC.

This clone was counted once. The gene calls are TRBV11-2 and TRBJ2-3; no reliable D call. The CDR3 spans 12 residues. The ends were cut back, 4 bases at V and 9 bases at J, with 11 bases in the middle. Germline V CDR1 and CDR2: SGHAT, FQNNGV. In DNA, the CDR3 is TGTGCCAGCAGCTATATGGAGCGCACGCAGTATTTT. Protein sequence: CASSYMERTQYF.

V is TRBV2 and J is TRBJ1-5; D not resolved. The CDR3 covers 14 residues. The germline V gene encodes CDR1 SNHLY and CDR2 FYNNEI. V dropped 5 bases and J dropped 2 bases, with 10 bases sitting between them. CDR3 region: CASSRNSGNQPQHF. The CDR3 DNA sequence: TGTGCCAGCAGTCGGAATAGCGGCAATCAGCCCCAGCATTTT.

The V gene is TRBV5-1, the J gene TRBJ2-1, with D unresolved. CDR1 and CDR2 (germline): SGHRS, YFSETQ. V was shortened by 0 bases and J by 0 bases, with 10 bases between the two germline ends. The CDR3 has 16 residues. As DNA, the CDR3 is TGCGCCAGCAGCTTGGTTAGTGGTAGCTCCTACAATGAGCAGTTCTTC. Its translation is CASSLVSGSSYNEQFF.

This chain joins TRBV6-5 and TRBJ1-4, with 12 bases identical to TRBD1. This CDR3 is built from 15 residues. V shed 5 bases and J 3 bases; nucleotides not matched to a gene: 1. Germline CDR1 reads MNHEY; CDR2 reads SVGAGI. CDR3 nucleotides: TGTGCCAGCAGTCGGGACAGGGGGCCTAATGAAAAACTGTTTTTT. Translating gives CASSRDRGPNEKLFF.

V gene TRBV18 combines with J gene TRBJ1-6; 10 nucleotides agree with TRBD1. The CDR3 is 15 amino acids. The V gene end was trimmed by 6 bases and the J gene end by 9 bases; junction bases not matched to a gene: 8. Germline CDR1 and CDR2: KGHSH and LQKENI. For the CDR3, the DNA is TGTGCCAGCTCTCAAGGACAGGGGGGGTCTTCACCCCTCCACTTT. Protein: CASSQGQGGSSPLHF.

The V gene is TRBV27, the J gene TRBJ2-7; TRBD1 aligns across 9 bases. This CDR3 region has 14 residues. Per germline, CDR1 MNHEY and CDR2 SMNVEV (reference sequence). V dropped 6 bases and J dropped 2; count of bases not matched to a gene: 5. The CDR3 spells CASSRTGAPYEQYF. The DNA for the CDR3 is TGTGCCAGCAGCAGGACAGGGGCTCCCTACGAGCAGTACTTC.

The rearrangement links TRBV18 to TRBJ1-2; 9 bases are shared with TRBD1. Germline lookup yields CDR1 KGHSH and CDR2 LQKENI. V was clipped by 6 bases and J by 4 bases; unmatched bases: 9. CDR3 length: 15 amino acids. As DNA, the CDR3 is TGTGCCAGCTCTCGTACGGGACAGGGAGTCTATGGCTACACCTTC. This encodes CASSRTGQGVYGYTF.

The gene calls are TRBV5-1 and TRBJ2-2, with TRBD1 matching over 7 bases. The trim removed 3 bases at V and 0 bases at J, leaving 5 bases unmatched. The CDR3 extends over 16 amino acids. Germline loops: CDR1 SGHRS, CDR2 YFSETQ. The CDR3 region has the DNA TGCGCCAGCAGCTACTCCGGGACAGCGAACACCGGGGAGCTGTTTTTT. The encoded protein is CASSYSGTANTGELFF. Full variable domain (outside the CDR3, taken from reference TRBV5-1 and TRBJ2-2): KAGVTQTPRYLIKTRGQQVTLSCSPISGHRSVSWYQQTPGQGLQFLFEYFSETQRNKGNFPGRFSGRQFSNSRSEMNVSTLELGDSALYLCASSYSGTANTGELFFGEGSRLTVL.

The J gene is TRBJ2-3, the V gene TRBV28; D not certain. The germline gives CDR1 MDHEN, CDR2 SYDVKM. V gave up 4 bases and J gave up 13 bases, with 18 bases separating them. There are 13 residues in the CDR3. CDR3 residues: CASSSVPRVLKYF. DNA of the CDR3: TGTGCCAGCAGTTCGGTCCCGAGAGTCCTCAAGTATTTT.

The CDR3, as DNA: TGTGCCACCAGCAGAGGTGGGACAGTAGCCAAAAACATTCAGTACTTC. Translated: CATSRGGTVAKNIQYF. The rearrangement links TRBV15 to TRBJ2-4; 7 bases are shared with TRBD1. The CDR3 contains 16 residues. V lost 1 base, J lost 0 bases, and 3 bases stayed unmatched. In germline, CDR1 is LNHNV, CDR2 YYDKDF (reference sequence).

The genes are TRBV9 and TRBJ1-2; no definite D call. There are 15 residues in the CDR3. With 3 bases removed from V and 0 bases from J, the gap between germline ends came to 12 bases. Germline V gene data show CDR1 as SGDLS and CDR2 as YYNGEE. CDR3 DNA sequence: TGTGCCAGCAGCGACTCCGGCGGGGCTAACTATGGCTACACCTTC. Protein: CASSDSGGANYGYTF. Variable domain in full (rest from reference TRBV9 and TRBJ1-2): DSGVTQTPKHLITATGQRVTLRCSPRSGDLSVYWYQQSLDQGLQFLIQYYNGEERAKGNILERFSAQQFPDLHSELNLSSLELGDSALYFCASSDSGGANYGYTFGSGTRLTVV.

J is TRBJ2-7 and V is TRBV12-3 or TRBV12-4; TRBD2 might be the D (5 bases). The length of the CDR3 is 13 residues. V was cut by 6 bases and J by 5 bases, with 14 bases left in between. The CDR3 DNA reads TGTGCCAGCAGGCTGGACTTCGCTAACGAGCAGTACTTC. Translated: CASRLDFANEQYF.

The V gene is TRBV27, the J gene TRBJ1-1; no clear D gene. V lost 5 bases to trimming and J lost 1 base, with 11 bases between them. The V gene's germline CDR1 is MNHEY and CDR2 SMNVEV (reference sequence). The CDR3 has 14 amino acids. The CDR3 protein is CASSHRGGNTEAFF. CDR3 DNA: TGTGCCAGCAGTCACCGGGGAGGGAACACTGAAGCTTTCTTT.

V usage is TRBV7-9 and J usage is TRBJ2-1; the match to TRBD2 covers 10 bases. Germline trimming cut 5 bases from V and 9 bases from J; bases unmatched to any gene: 10. The CDR3 has 15 residues. Germline CDR1 is SEHNR and CDR2 is FQNEAQ (reference sequence). Here the CDR3 reads CASSAIAGGLGEQFF. CDR3 in DNA: TGTGCCAGCAGCGCAATAGCGGGGGGTCTCGGTGAGCAGTTCTTC.

The chain joins TRBV19 to TRBJ1-5; D is ambiguous. Germline CDR1 is LNHDA and CDR2 is SQIVND (reference sequence). V lost 4 bases and J lost 0, with 7 bases in between. This CDR3 is 14 amino acids long. This chain's CDR3 is CASSRQISNQPQHF. The CDR3 coding sequence is TGTGCCAGTAGTAGGCAGATTAGCAATCAGCCCCAGCATTTT. Supplemented by reference TRBV19 and TRBJ1-5, the full variable domain reads DGGITQSPKYLFRKEGQNVTLSCEQNLNHDAMYWYRQDPGQGLRLIYYSQIVNDFQKGDIAEGYSVSREKKESFPLTVTSAQKNPTAFYLCASSRQISNQPQHFGDGTRLSIL.

The V and J genes are TRBV5-1 and TRBJ1-1, with TRBD1 matching 11 bases. Germline-derived CDR1 and CDR2 are SGHRS and YFSETQ. CDR3 length equals 16 residues. Losses at the gene ends were 4 bases for V and 9 bases for J; bases not matched to a gene: 14. This chain's CDR3 is CASSRGQGGLLAQAFF. Written as DNA, the CDR3 is TGCGCCAGCAGCCGGGGACAGGGGGGCCTCCTGGCCCAAGCTTTCTTT.

This clone showed up just a few times. This rearrangement joins TRBV7-9 to TRBJ1-2, with a weak D call TRBD1 (5 bases). The germline gives CDR1 SEHNR, CDR2 FQNEAQ (reference sequence). The CDR3 has 14 amino acids. Between the trimmed V and J ends, which lost 2 bases and 8 bases, there was a span of 15 bases. The CDR3 spells CASSLLEGAGGYTF. The CDR3 DNA sequence: TGTGCCAGCAGCTTACTAGAAGGGGCCGGGGGCTACACCTTC.

This rearrangement joins TRBV4-1 to TRBJ1-3, with D perhaps TRBD1 (6 bases). The CDR3 totals 15 residues. The V end lost 4 bases, the J end lost 2 bases, and 12 bases lay between the germline ends. The germline gives CDR1 MGHRA, CDR2 YSYEKL. CDR3 bases: TGCGCCAGCAGCCCTGGACAGTTTGCTGGAAACACCATATATTTT. As protein: CASSPGQFAGNTIYF.

The chain combines TRBV25-1 with TRBJ1-6; D ambiguous. Looked up from germline, CDR1 is MGHDK and CDR2 is SYGVNS. Trimming took off 3 bases at V and 0 bases at J, with 3 bases between the two ends. The CDR3 totals 14 residues. The CDR3 protein is CASSESSYNSPLHF. CDR3 bases: TGTGCCAGCAGTGAGAGCTCCTATAATTCACCCCTCCACTTT.

This chain uses TRBV19 with TRBJ1-2, with 11 bases aligning to TRBD1. CDR3 length: 15 amino acids. V dropped 5 bases and J dropped 4; count of bases not matched to a gene: 6. Per germline, CDR1 LNHDA and CDR2 SQIVND (reference sequence). The CDR3 DNA reads TGTGCCAGTAGTGTCCCCGGGACAGGGGGCTATGGCTACACCTTC. It yields the protein CASSVPGTGGYGYTF.

CDR3 DNA sequence: TGTGCCACCAGTCGGGACAGCTATGGCTACACCTTC. Its protein is CATSRDSYGYTF. This rearrangement joins TRBV24-1 to TRBJ1-2, with 7 bases that match TRBD1. CDR3 size: 12 residues. V trimming: 6 bases; J trimming: 4 bases; junction bases outside the gene matches: 1. Germline-derived CDR1 and CDR2 are KGHDR and SFDVKD.

The rearrangement uses TRBV5-6 and TRBJ1-2; 8 bases align to TRBD1. Germline V CDR1 and CDR2: SGHDT, YYEEEE. The CDR3 runs 12 residues. V dropped 7 bases and J dropped 6; count of bases not matched to a gene: 5. The CDR3 DNA is TGTGCCAGCTCACCGACAGGGGATGGCTACACCTTC. Amino acids: CASSPTGDGYTF.